The present TCR beta chain was sequenced within a study of T-cell reconstitution after alpha-beta-depleted transplantation in children. The study, taken as a whole, reports: In some patients, recipient T cells and intrathymic progenitors surviving conditioning explained high day-60 diversity. Among T cells one year after transplant, newly produced cells accounted for most counts and diversity. Approximately two months post-transplant, alpha-beta T cells reportedly originated from several hundred expanded graft clones.

TCRbeta library preparation incorporated unique molecular identifiers. TCRdb passed the PCR reads through MiXCR, listing each CDR3 protein once. The profile covers 750,000 to 950,000 distinct CDR3 sequences, with roughly 15% appearing a single time and approximately 4.5% taken by the ten largest. With respect to this clonotype: As yet, its antigen is unknown.

Germline V gene data show CDR1 as SGHTA and CDR2 as FQGNSA. V was pared by 3 bases and J by 7 bases, with 12 bases between. CDR3 length: 13 amino acids. The clonotype was recovered from a male patient aged 10-17 years who had a stem cell transplant for acute lymphoblastic leukemia, so the T cells may come from the graft donor. The V call is TRBV7-2, the J call TRBJ1-1; no firm D call. The sequenced sample was PBMCs, mostly from graft donor cells, obtained 360 days after TCRalphabeta/CD19-depleted stem cell transplant. The CDR3 DNA sequence: TGTGCCAGCAGCTTTATGAGATCGGGTGAAGCTTTCTTT. Translating it yields CASSFMRSGEAFF.